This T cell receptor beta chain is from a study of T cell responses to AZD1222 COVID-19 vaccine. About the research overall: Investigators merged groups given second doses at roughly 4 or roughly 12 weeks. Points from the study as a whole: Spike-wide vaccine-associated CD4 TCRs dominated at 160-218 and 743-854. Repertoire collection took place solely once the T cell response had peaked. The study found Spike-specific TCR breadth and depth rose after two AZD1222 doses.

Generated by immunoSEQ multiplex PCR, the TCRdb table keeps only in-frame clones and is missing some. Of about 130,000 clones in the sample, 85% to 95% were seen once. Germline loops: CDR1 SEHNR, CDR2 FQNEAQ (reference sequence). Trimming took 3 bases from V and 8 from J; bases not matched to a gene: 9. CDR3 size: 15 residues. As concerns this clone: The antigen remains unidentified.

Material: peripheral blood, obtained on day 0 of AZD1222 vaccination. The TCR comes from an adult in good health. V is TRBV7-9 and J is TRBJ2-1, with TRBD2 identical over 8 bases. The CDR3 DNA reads TGTGCCAGCAGCTTGTCCCGGGAGGGCCGGCATGAGCAGTTCTTC. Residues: CASSLSREGRHEQFF. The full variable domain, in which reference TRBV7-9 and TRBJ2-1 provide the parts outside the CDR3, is DTGVSQNPRHKITKRGQNVTFRCDPISEHNRLYWYRQTLGQGPEFLTYFQNEAQLEKSRLLSDRFSAERPKGSFSTLEIQRTEQGDSAMYLCASSLSREGRHEQFFGPGTRLTVL.